A single sample gave rise to the 22 T cell receptor beta chains below, sequenced in a study of OX40 agonist ivuxolimab in advanced cancers. The assay was immunoSEQ multiplex PCR, and TCRdb's table has in-frame clones only and misses some. The sample carries about 62,000 clones, 85% recorded once. The source was CD4+ or CD8+ T cells sorted from blood, collected in a trial of the OX40 agonist ivuxolimab. The source of these receptors is an adult with an advanced solid tumor such as melanoma, head and neck, liver or kidney cancer.

The chain employs TRBV4-1 and TRBJ1-1; D unclear. The germline CDR1 and CDR2 sequences are MGHRA and YSYEKL. The length of the CDR3 is 15 residues. Trimming removed 3 bases at V and 0 bases at J, with 11 bases between. The CDR3 reads CASSQSGRMNTEAFF. The CDR3 nucleotides read TGCGCCAGCAGCCAGTCCGGCCGAATGAACACTGAAGCTTTCTTT.

This chain joins TRBV18 and TRBJ2-5, with a possible D match to TRBD2 (6 bases). Trimming stripped 3 bases from V and 5 bases from J, with 16 bases between. This CDR3 is built from 15 residues. Germline V CDR1 and CDR2: KGHSH, LQKENI. CDR3: CASSPRSRERETQYF. CDR3 DNA sequence: TGTGCCAGCTCACCGAGGTCCCGGGAGAGGGAGACCCAGTACTTC.

The chain uses TRBV2 and TRBJ2-5; D perhaps matches TRBD2 (6 bases). The germline V gene has CDR1 SNHLY and CDR2 FYNNEI. Trimming removed 4 bases from V and 11 bases from J, with 11 bases in between. CDR3 length: 11 residues. This CDR3 reads CASSAVGRQYF. In DNA form, the CDR3 reads TGTGCCAGCAGTGCGGTTGGGAGGCAGTACTTC. Drawing the rest from reference TRBV2 and TRBJ2-5, the complete variable domain is EPEVTQTPSHQVTQMGQEVILRCVPISNHLYFYWYRQILGQKVEFLVSFYNNEISEKSEIFDDQFSVERPDGSNFTLKIRSTKLEDSAMYFCASSAVGRQYFGPGTRLLVL.

The chain has TRBV7-2 and TRBJ2-5; 7 nucleotides line up with TRBD2. Germline trimming cut 0 bases from V and 8 bases from J; bases unmatched to any gene: 9. This CDR3 is built from 15 residues. CDR1 is SGHTA, CDR2 FQGNSA, per germline. The CDR3, as DNA: TGTGCCAGCAGCTTAGCGTGGTCGAGCGGGGCAACCCAGTACTTC. It is translated as CASSLAWSSGATQYF.

This clone has just one count. The genes are TRBV7-6 and TRBJ2-6; D unclear. V was cut by 3 bases and J by 1 base, with 7 bases left in between. The CDR3 consists of 15 residues. The germline V gene has CDR1 SGHVS and CDR2 FNYEAQ. CDR3 DNA: TGTGCCAGCAGCTTTGGAATGTCTGGGGCCAACGTCCTGACTTTC. Protein sequence: CASSFGMSGANVLTF.

V and J are TRBV5-1 and TRBJ2-7, with D perhaps given as TRBD1 or TRBD2 (6 bases each). Per the germline V gene, CDR1 is SGHRS and CDR2 is YFSETQ. V lost 0 bases to trimming and J lost 0 bases, with 13 bases between them. The CDR3 spans 16 residues. CDR3 residues: CASSLVGGFSSYEQYF. The CDR3, as DNA: TGCGCCAGCAGCTTGGTGGGGGGCTTTAGCTCCTACGAGCAGTACTTC.

The rearrangement uses TRBV25-1 and TRBJ2-5; no definite D call. The J call may be in error: the DNA end matches TRBJ2-7 better. The CDR3 is made up of 12 amino acids. The germline gives CDR1 MGHDK, CDR2 SYGVNS. The CDR3 loop is CASSDGGYEQYF. CDR3 sequence (DNA): TGTGCCAGCAGTGACGGCGGATACGAGCAGTACTTC.

V gene TRBV7-9 combines with J gene TRBJ1-3; D unresolved. With 1 base removed from V and 0 bases from J, the gap between germline ends came to 7 bases. The CDR3 sequence is 15 residues long. Germline V gene sequence: CDR1 SEHNR, CDR2 FQNEAQ (reference sequence). CDR3 sequence: CASSLDTHSGNTIYF. CDR3 bases: TGTGCCAGCAGCTTAGACACCCACTCTGGAAACACCATATATTTT. Filled out from reference TRBV7-9 and TRBJ1-3, the complete variable domain reads DTGVSQNPRHKITKRGQNVTFRCDPISEHNRLYWYRQTLGQGPEFLTYFQNEAQLEKSRLLSDRFSAERPKGSFSTLEIQRTEQGDSAMYLCASSLDTHSGNTIYFGEGSWLTVV.

The chain is built from TRBV11-2 and TRBJ1-5, with D uncertain. The CDR3 loop spans 14 amino acids. Germline CDR1 and CDR2: SGHAT and FQNNGV. The V end lost 0 bases, the J end lost 3 bases, and 6 bases lay between the germline ends. The CDR3 sequence is CASSLDKDNQPQHF. The CDR3 DNA reads as TGTGCCAGCAGCTTAGACAAGGACAATCAGCCCCAGCATTTT.

The chain joins TRBV30 to TRBJ2-2, with D maybe TRBD2 (5 bases). With 5 bases removed from V and 1 base from J, the gap between germline ends came to 11 bases. The germline gives CDR1 GTSNPN, CDR2 SVGIG (reference sequence). The CDR3 loop spans 14 amino acids. The CDR3 spells CAWAGGLNTGELFF. CDR3 bases: TGTGCCTGGGCAGGTGGACTGAACACCGGGGAGCTGTTTTTT. Based on the CDR3 plus reference TRBV30 and TRBJ2-2, the full variable domain is SQTIHQWPATLVQPVGSPLSLECTVEGTSNPNLYWYRQAAGRGLQLLFYSVGIGQISSEVPQNLSASRPQDRQFILSSKKLLLSDSGFYLCAWAGGLNTGELFFGEGSRLTVL.

V is TRBV11-2 and J is TRBJ2-5, with D tentatively TRBD1 (6 bases). The V gene lost 1 base and the J gene lost 2 bases, with 14 bases spanning the gap. This CDR3 has 16 residues. The germline V gene encodes CDR1 SGHAT and CDR2 FQNNGV. CDR3 DNA sequence: TGTGCCAGCAGCTTAGGCACCCGACAGGCACAAGAGACCCAGTACTTC. As protein: CASSLGTRQAQETQYF. The variable domain in full, completed from reference TRBV11-2 and TRBJ2-5, reads EAGVAQSPRYKIIEKRQSVAFWCNPISGHATLYWYQQILGQGPKLLIQFQNNGVVDDSQLPKDRFSAERLKGVDSTLKIQPAKLEDSAVYLCASSLGTRQAQETQYFGPGTRLLVL.

This clone was detected once. This chain links TRBV5-6 with TRBJ2-5, with D perhaps matching TRBD2 (6 bases). The germline V and J ends were trimmed by 3 bases and 5 bases, with 11 bases remaining between them. Germline CDR1 reads SGHDT; CDR2 reads YYEEEE. The CDR3 has 13 residues. The CDR3 loop is CASSYDSGETQYF. The CDR3 DNA follows: TGTGCCAGCAGCTACGACAGCGGGGAGACCCAGTACTTC.

The CDR3 nucleotides are TGTGCCAGCAGCCAAGATGGGGATCAGCCCCAGCATTTT. Protein: CASSQDGDQPQHF. The V gene is TRBV14, the J gene TRBJ1-5, with D hard to call. The CDR3 is 13 amino acids. Looked up from germline, CDR1 is SGHDN and CDR2 is FVKESK. V lost 0 bases and J 5 bases, leaving 5 bases between the germline ends.

V usage is TRBV10-3 and J usage is TRBJ1-2; D gene unclear. The CDR3 totals 11 residues. Trimming took off 3 bases at V and 7 bases at J, with 6 bases between the two ends. Germline CDR1 and CDR2: ENHRY and SYGVKD. CDR3 DNA: TGTGCCATCAGTGACATCCGTGGCTACACCTTC. It yields the protein CAISDIRGYTF.

This clone was seen just once. The CDR3 protein is CASSTGQGGNTEAFF. As DNA, the CDR3 is TGTGCCAGCAGCACGGGACAGGGGGGGAACACTGAAGCTTTCTTT. The V and J genes are TRBV21-1 and TRBJ1-1; no check of the table's D call, TRBD1, against the DNA was made. TRBV21-1 is a pseudogene. This CDR3 region has 15 residues.

The rearrangement links TRBV7-2 to TRBJ1-1, with D uncertain. Germline assignment: CDR1 SGHTA and CDR2 FQGNSA. This CDR3 is 13 amino acids long. With 5 bases removed from V and 3 bases from J, the gap between germline ends came to 10 bases. Here the CDR3 DNA reads TGTGCCAGCAGCACACGGATCGACACTGAAGCTTTCTTT. It yields the protein CASSTRIDTEAFF.

This clone was seen only once. The V gene is TRBV5-4, the J gene TRBJ2-5, with D hard to call. This CDR3 comprises 12 residues. Trimming took off 2 bases at V and 5 bases at J, with 7 bases between the two ends. Germline V gives CDR1 SGHNT, CDR2 YYREEE (reference sequence). The CDR3 coding sequence is TGTGCCAGCAGCTTTACACCCGAGACCCAGTACTTC. Amino acid sequence: CASSFTPETQYF.

This clone was seen a few times. CDR3 sequence reads: CASREQGASNEKLFF. The CDR3 coding sequence is TGTGCCAGCAGGGAACAGGGGGCCTCTAATGAAAAACTGTTTTTT. The chain couples TRBV5-6 to TRBJ1-4; 9 bases are shared with TRBD1. Germline-derived CDR1 and CDR2 are SGHDT and YYEEEE. This CDR3 is 15 amino acids long. V shed 5 bases, J shed 3 bases, and the junction held 5 bases outside the gene matches.

The count of this clone is one. The chain combines TRBV9 with TRBJ2-5; 7 bases map to TRBD2. V shed 4 bases, J shed 5 bases, and the junction held 11 bases outside the gene matches. This CDR3 comprises 15 residues. The V gene's germline CDR1 is SGDLS and CDR2 YYNGEE. Written as DNA, the CDR3 is TGTGCCAGCAGCTGGGGTGGCGGGAGCATTGAGACCCAGTACTTC. Translation gives CASSWGGGSIETQYF. The full variable domain, in which reference TRBV9 and TRBJ2-5 provide the parts outside the CDR3, is DSGVTQTPKHLITATGQRVTLRCSPRSGDLSVYWYQQSLDQGLQFLIQYYNGEERAKGNILERFSAQQFPDLHSELNLSSLELGDSALYFCASSWGGGSIETQYFGPGTRLLVL.

This chain connects TRBV6-5 to TRBJ1-1; no clear D. Trimming pared 3 bases from V and 8 bases from J, leaving 13 bases between. CDR1 MNHEY and CDR2 SVGAGI come from the germline V gene. This CDR3 is built from 13 residues. CDR3: CASSYGRRAEAFF. CDR3 nucleotide sequence: TGTGCCAGCAGTTATGGCCGCCGGGCGGAAGCTTTCTTT.

The chain is built from TRBV6-1 and TRBJ2-2; a weak D match, TRBD2 (5 bases). Germline loops: CDR1 MNHNS, CDR2 SASEGT. This CDR3 comprises 15 residues. Trimming removed 2 bases from V and 7 bases from J, with 14 bases in between. The CDR3 DNA sequence: TGTGCCAGCAGTGAAACGCACAGCCGGGGCGGGGAGCTGTTTTTT. Its translation is CASSETHSRGGELFF.

The V call is TRBV7-2, the J call TRBJ1-6; D perhaps matches TRBD1 (5 bases). Germline V lookup: CDR1 SGHTA, CDR2 FQGNSA. The V and J ends lost 5 bases and 6 bases respectively, with 14 bases between them. This CDR3 is built from 15 residues. The CDR3 bases are TGTGCCAGCAGCACTAGACAGAGCCTTAATTCACCCCTCCACTTT. Its translation: CASSTRQSLNSPLHF.